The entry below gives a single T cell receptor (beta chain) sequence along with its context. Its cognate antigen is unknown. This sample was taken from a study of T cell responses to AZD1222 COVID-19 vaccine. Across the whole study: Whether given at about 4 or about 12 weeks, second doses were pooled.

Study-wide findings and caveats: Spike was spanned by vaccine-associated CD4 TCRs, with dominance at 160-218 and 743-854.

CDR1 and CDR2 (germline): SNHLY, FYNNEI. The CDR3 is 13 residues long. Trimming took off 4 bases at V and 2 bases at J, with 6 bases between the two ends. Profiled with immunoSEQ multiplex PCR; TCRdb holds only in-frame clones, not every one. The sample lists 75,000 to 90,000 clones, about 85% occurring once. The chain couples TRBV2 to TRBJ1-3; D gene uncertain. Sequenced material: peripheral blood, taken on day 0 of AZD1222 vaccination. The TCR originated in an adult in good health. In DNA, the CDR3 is TGTGCCAGCAGTGCCGGGCCTGGAAACACCATATATTTT. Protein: CASSAGPGNTIYF.